This entry concerns a single T cell receptor beta chain. Other DNA sequences within the sample encode an identical CDR3. The method was immunoSEQ multiplex PCR; TCRdb's version includes in-frame clones alone and lacks a portion of them. The table records about 2.4 million clones, approximately 90% of them present only once. This record comes from a study of shared clonotypes between healthy human individuals. The germline gives CDR1 ENHRY, CDR2 SYGVKD. The CDR3 length is 13 residues. The V end was cut by 6 bases, the J end by 2 bases, with 9 bases between. Specimen: naive CD4+ T cells sorted from blood. The sample's subset: CD45RA+ positively selected. The TCR was taken from a man in his late teens or twenties in good health. The chain carries TRBV10-3 and TRBJ2-3; D is perhaps TRBD2 (6 bases). CDR3 residues: CAISAGSTDTQYF. CDR3 coding DNA: TGTGCCATCAGCGCGGGGTCCACAGATACGCAGTATTTT.